This T cell receptor (beta chain) was recorded in a study of shared clonotypes between healthy human individuals. TCRdb keeps only in-frame clones here, not all; method: immunoSEQ multiplex PCR. The data hold about 1 million clones, with 75% observed a single time. The CDR3 totals 16 residues. Trimming took off 5 bases at V and 4 bases at J, with 20 bases between the two ends. Germline V CDR1 and CDR2: SGHRS, YFSETQ. This clone was detected only a few times. This TCR was recovered from a young man in good health. The chain combines TRBV5-1 with TRBJ2-3; no reliable D call. Sequenced material: memory CD4+ T cells sorted from blood. The subset denotes: CD45RA-negative fraction. The CDR3 spells CASSFRQVGAADTQYF. CDR3 DNA sequence: TGCGCCAGCAGTTTCCGGCAGGTGGGTGCGGCAGATACGCAGTATTTT. Looking up the rest from reference TRBV5-1 and TRBJ2-3 gives the full variable domain: KAGVTQTPRYLIKTRGQQVTLSCSPISGHRSVSWYQQTPGQGLQFLFEYFSETQRNKGNFPGRFSGRQFSNSRSEMNVSTLELGDSALYLCASSFRQVGAADTQYFGPGTRLTVL.